This T cell receptor (beta chain) was recorded in a study of control samples from healthy donors and cancer patients. The germline V gene encodes CDR1 MNHEY and CDR2 SVGAGI. This CDR3 comprises 14 residues. V lost 6 bases, J lost 0 bases, and 12 bases lay in between. Data came from immunoSEQ multiplex PCR; TCRdb stores just in-frame clones and leaves some out. The table shows roughly 120,000 clones, with about 93% occurring only once. This chain joins TRBV6-5 and TRBJ2-7, with a possible D match to TRBD1 (6 bases). The TCR sequence derives from a man aged 25 to 45 in good health. What was sequenced was blood. The CDR3 spells CASRGDTSSYEQYF. The CDR3 DNA reads as TGTGCCAGCAGGGGGGACACGAGCTCCTACGAGCAGTACTTC.